These 10 T cell receptor beta chains came from one sample sequenced in a study of CD8 T cells in Susac syndrome. An amount of RNA that ranged from roughly 0.5 to 1 ug was reverse transcribed with random hexamers. A single record per CDR3 protein comes from TCRdb applying MiXCR to the immunoSEQ multiplex PCR reads. The sample records over 300,000 distinct CDR3 sequences, around 90% being singletons. Sample: CD4+ T cells from PBMCs. These TCRs come from a human donor with multiple sclerosis.

This clonotype was recorded only once. The chain employs TRBV11-2 and TRBJ1-5; weak D call: TRBD1 (5 bases). Deletions cut 5 bases from V and 2 bases from J, with 13 bases between. The CDR3 extends over 15 amino acids. Germline V lookup: CDR1 SGHAT, CDR2 FQNNGV. The CDR3 region has the DNA TGTGCCAGCAGCCTACGCCGGGGGGGCAATCAGCCCCAGCATTTT. Amino acids: CASSLRRGGNQPQHF.

This rearrangement joins TRBV6-2 or TRBV6-3 to TRBJ1-6, with D unresolved. Germline CDR1 is MNHEY and CDR2 is SVGEGT. Between the trimmed V and J ends, which lost 5 bases and 6 bases, there was a span of 11 bases. The length of the CDR3 is 14 residues. Here the CDR3 DNA reads TGTGCCAGCAGTCCGGACCGTGGTAATTCACCCCTCCACTTT. Translation: CASSPDRGNSPLHF.

The sample holds a few counts of this clonotype. The chain joins TRBV5-1 to TRBJ1-5; D gene ambiguous. V was cut by 5 bases and J by 5 bases, with 11 bases left in between. The CDR3 has 13 residues. From germline, CDR1 is SGHRS and CDR2 YFSETQ. The CDR3 protein is CASRRDSDQPQHF. In DNA form, the CDR3 reads TGCGCCAGCAGGAGGGATTCAGATCAGCCCCAGCATTTT.

The rearrangement joins TRBV15 to TRBJ1-1, with 7 bases matching TRBD1. The CDR3 runs 14 residues. Looked up from germline, CDR1 is LNHNV and CDR2 is YYDKDF (reference sequence). The trim removed 3 bases at V and 7 bases at J, leaving 8 bases unmatched. Here the CDR3 reads CATSSPTGFVEAFF. In DNA form, the CDR3 reads TGTGCCACCAGCAGCCCGACAGGGTTTGTTGAAGCTTTCTTT.

This chain connects TRBV6-2 or TRBV6-3 to TRBJ2-7; the D gene is possibly TRBD1 (6 bases). Trimming cost V 6 bases and J 1 base, with 13 bases left between them. The CDR3 loop spans 14 amino acids. The germline V gene encodes CDR1 MNHEY and CDR2 SVGEGT. The CDR3 DNA sequence: TGTGCCAGCAGGCCGACAGGTCTTTCCTACGAGCAGTACTTC. Residues: CASRPTGLSYEQYF.

The V and J genes are TRBV24-1 and TRBJ2-3; D is unresolved. The V and J ends lost 2 bases and 2 bases respectively, with 4 bases between them. The CDR3 extends over 13 amino acids. Germline assignment: CDR1 KGHDR and CDR2 SFDVKD. The CDR3 protein is CATSDSHTDTQYF. The DNA for the CDR3 is TGTGCCACCAGTGATTCCCACACAGATACGCAGTATTTT.

The J gene is TRBJ1-1, the V gene TRBV12-3 or TRBV12-4, with TRBD1 as a possible D gene (5 bases). The CDR3 runs to 14 residues. The germline V and J ends were trimmed by 1 base and 5 bases, with 11 bases remaining between them. CDR3 sequence: CASSLGDARTEAFF. Here the CDR3 DNA reads TGTGCCAGCAGTTTAGGGGACGCCAGGACTGAAGCTTTCTTT.

The V call is TRBV6-5, the J call TRBJ1-4; no clear D gene. The germline V gene has CDR1 MNHEY and CDR2 SVGAGI. V was shortened by 0 bases and J by 3 bases, with 17 bases between the two germline ends. The CDR3 totals 18 residues. CDR3 sequence (DNA): TGTGCCAGCAGTTACTCGGGTTTAACGGGAAGCTCTAATGAAAAACTGTTTTTT. Amino acid sequence: CASSYSGLTGSSNEKLFF.

This chain links TRBV14 with TRBJ2-3, with TRBD2 matching over 8 bases. The length of the CDR3 is 15 residues. V gave up 5 bases and J gave up 2 bases; unmatched junction bases: 6. Germline V gives CDR1 SGHDN, CDR2 FVKESK. The CDR3 nucleotides read TGTGCCAGCAGCGTCCTAGCGGGTCTCACAGATACGCAGTATTTT. It encodes CASSVLAGLTDTQYF.

The chain is built from TRBV7-2 and TRBJ2-1, with 11 nucleotides matching TRBD2. The CDR3 consists of 16 residues. The germline V gene encodes CDR1 SGHTA and CDR2 FQGNSA. V gave up 10 bases and J gave up 4 bases; unmatched junction bases: 12. The CDR3: CAIPHLASGRYNEQFF. CDR3 sequence (DNA): TGTGCCATCCCCCATCTGGCTAGCGGGAGGTACAATGAGCAGTTCTTC.